The rows below give T cell receptor beta chains drawn from one sample of a study of response to subunit inactivated influenza vaccine. TCRdb processed the RT-PCR reads anew with MiXCR; each CDR3 protein has one entry. Among about 480,000 distinct CDR3 sequences listed, 25% were seen once. The sequenced sample was CD4+ T cells sorted from PBMCs, obtained roughly 5 days after vaccination. The receptors derive from a man between 45 and 60 years old who received an inactivated influenza vaccine. Both conserved end residues are part of each CDR3. D genes are given only for firm matches. Rows may omit the clone size; those that give it use once, few, many or a size class.

>TRBJ2-1|.|few|TRBV11-2
TGTGCCAGCAGCTTTACGGGTGAGCAGTTCTTC
CASSFTGEQFF
>TRBJ1-1|.|once|TRBV5-1
TGCGCCAGCAGCAACTACAGGGAAGCTTTCTTT
CASSNYREAFF
>TRBJ2-3|.|.|TRBV6-2/TRBV6-3
TGTGCCAGCAGTTACGTGGGGGACGCAGATACGCAGTATTTT
CASSYVGDADTQYF
>TRBJ2-5|TRBD1|.|TRBV6-2/TRBV6-3
TGTGCCAGCAGTCGGACACAGGGGGTCGTGGTGGAGACCCAGTACTTC
CASSRTQGVVVETQYF
>TRBJ1-2|TRBD1|.|TRBV12-3/TRBV12-4
TGTGCCAGCAGGAAACAGGGGGCATTCAGCTATGGCTACACCTTC
CASRKQGAFSYGYTF
>TRBJ2-7|TRBD1|.|TRBV5-1
TGCGCCAGCAGCTCCCTGGCGATAGGACAGGGCTCCTACGAGCAGTACTTC
CASSSLAIGQGSYEQYF
>TRBJ2-3|.|many|TRBV12-3/TRBV12-4
TGTGCCAGCAGCCTACTGACCACAGATACGCAGTATTTT
CASSLLTTDTQYF
>TRBJ1-2|.|.|TRBV5-1
TGCGCCAGCAGCTTGGAAGGTGGACAGTCTAACTATGGCTACACCTTC
CASSLEGGQSNYGYTF
>TRBJ2-7|TRBD1|.|TRBV18
TGTGCCAGCTCACCACGGGGATTACAGGGGGTCGAGCAGTACTTC
CASSPRGLQGVEQYF
>TRBJ2-6|TRBD1|.|TRBV19
TGTGCCAGTAGTACCTCCGACAGGGCCGGGGCCAACGTCCTGACTTTC
CASSTSDRAGANVLTF
>TRBJ1-2|.|many|TRBV12-3/TRBV12-4
TGTGCCAGCAGCCTTAGACAAAGCTATGGCTACACCTTC
CASSLRQSYGYTF
>TRBJ2-1|TRBD2|.|TRBV15
TGTGCCACCAGCAGCCCCTCGGGACTAGCGGGTTGGGATGAGCAGTTCTTC
CATSSPSGLAGWDEQFF
>TRBJ2-6|.|few|TRBV11-1
TGTGCCAGCAGCTCACGATGGGGGTCTGGGGCCAACGTCCTGACTTTC
CASSSRWGSGANVLTF
>TRBJ2-3|.|few|TRBV5-6
TGTGCCAGCAGCTCGACAGAAACCACAGATACGCAGTATTTT
CASSSTETTDTQYF
>TRBJ2-7|TRBD1|.|TRBV6-1
TGTGCCAGCAGATCCGGGACAGGGGGCAACGAGCAGTACTTC
CASRSGTGGNEQYF
>TRBJ1-6|.|.|TRBV7-6
TGTGCCAGCAGCCTAGCTGGAGGGCTCTATAATTCACCCCTCCACTTT
CASSLAGGLYNSPLHF
>TRBJ2-1|TRBD2|few|TRBV12-3/TRBV12-4
TGTGCCAGCAGTTTATGGGGCGGGAGATCCTACAATGAGCAGTTCTTC
CASSLWGGRSYNEQFF
>TRBJ2-2|TRBD2|few|TRBV6-1
TGTGCCAGCAGTGGCGCGTACCCCGGGACTAGCGGGAGGCCCGGGGAGCTGTTTTTT
CASSGAYPGTSGRPGELFF
>TRBJ1-2|.|few|TRBV20-1
TGCAGTGCTAGAGATAGGAAACAGGACTCACCCCACTATGGCTACACCTTC
CSARDRKQDSPHYGYTF
>TRBJ2-1|TRBD2|.|TRBV7-9
TGTGCCAGCAGCTTTAGCGGGAGGGATTACAATGAGCAGTTCTTC
CASSFSGRDYNEQFF
>TRBJ2-7|.|few|TRBV20-1
TGCAGTGCTGCCTTCAGGGGCTTTCAGGACGAGCAGTACTTC
CSAAFRGFQDEQYF
>TRBJ2-7|TRBD2|.|TRBV6-2/TRBV6-3
TGTGCCAGCAGTTACTCACCTAGCGGGGGCTCCTACGAGCAGTACTTC
CASSYSPSGGSYEQYF
>TRBJ1-1|.|.|TRBV20-1
TGCAGTGCTAGTCGACCAGATCGGAACACTGAAGCTTTCTTT
CSASRPDRNTEAFF
>TRBJ1-2|TRBD1|.|TRBV20-1
TGCAGTGCTAGAGATCCCCTCTTACAGGGGATAGGTGGCTACACCTTC
CSARDPLLQGIGGYTF
>TRBJ2-1|.|.|TRBV7-2
TGTGCCAGCAGCTTACCGGGGACAATCTCCTACAATGAGCAGTTCTTC
CASSLPGTISYNEQFF
>TRBJ1-4|TRBD1|.|TRBV7-2
TGTGCCAGCGGCCGACAGGGATTAGGGGAAAAACTGTTTTTT
CASGRQGLGEKLFF
>TRBJ2-3|.|.|TRBV7-2
TGTGCCAGCAGCTTAGGACCGGGGTTTGATACGCAGTATTTT
CASSLGPGFDTQYF
>TRBJ2-1|TRBD2|.|TRBV20-1
TGCAGTGCTAGTACGAGACTAGCTTACAATGAGCAGTTCTTC
CSASTRLAYNEQFF
>TRBJ2-6|.|.|TRBV7-9
TGTGCCAGCCGACCTGACGGTGGGGTTGGGGCCAACGTCCTGACTTTC
CASRPDGGVGANVLTF
>TRBJ1-6|.|.|TRBV27
TGTGCCAGCAGTCTGAGACAGGACCCCTATAATTCACCCCTCCACTTT
CASSLRQDPYNSPLHF
>TRBJ2-1|TRBD2|.|TRBV6-4
TGTGCCAGCAAAGCAGAGGCGGCGGGGGTTGAGCAGTTCTTC
CASKAEAAGVEQFF
>TRBJ2-1|TRBD1|.|TRBV12-3/TRBV12-4
TGTGCCAGCAGTGGGTTTGGGGACAGCTCCTACAATGAGCAGTTCTTC
CASSGFGDSSYNEQFF
>TRBJ1-2|TRBD1|few|TRBV7-2
TGTGCCAGCAGCTTCCGACAGGGAACCAACTATGGCTACACCTTC
CASSFRQGTNYGYTF
>TRBJ1-5|.|.|TRBV6-2/TRBV6-3
TGTGCCAGCAGCAAGGTGGGGGCGCCGGGCAATCAGCCCCAGCATTTT
CASSKVGAPGNQPQHF
>TRBJ2-7|.|.|TRBV14
TGTGCCAGCAGCCAGTTTGGGACGGCCCTCTACGAGCAGTACTTC
CASSQFGTALYEQYF
>TRBJ1-2|TRBD1|.|TRBV7-9
TGTGCCAGCAGGACCGGGACAGGGAATGGCTACACCTTC
CASRTGTGNGYTF
>TRBJ1-1|.|few|TRBV4-1
TGCGCCAGCAGCCAACTTGTAGGACAGCGAAACACTGAAGCTTTCTTT
CASSQLVGQRNTEAFF
>TRBJ1-5|.|.|TRBV5-5
TGTGCCAGCAGCTTGTTCGTAGGCAATCAGCCCCAGCATTTT
CASSLFVGNQPQHF
>TRBJ2-1|.|.|TRBV15
TGTGCCACCAGCAGAATTGGTGGGGGAATGTACAATGAGCAGTTCTTC
CATSRIGGGMYNEQFF
>TRBJ2-6|.|.|TRBV2
TGTGCCAGTCAGGGCTCTGGGGCCAACGTCCTGACTTTC
CASQGSGANVLTF
>TRBJ2-3|.|few|TRBV6-4
TGTGCCAGCAGTGACCAAGTGCAGGGTACGCAGTATTTT
CASSDQVQGTQYF
>TRBJ1-2|.|.|TRBV15
TGTGCCACCAGCAGAGAGGTGGGGGCAAGCTATGGCTACACCTTC
CATSREVGASYGYTF
>TRBJ2-7|TRBD1|.|TRBV20-1
TGCAGTGCTCGGAGACAGGGGAGCCACGAGCAGTACTTC
CSARRQGSHEQYF
>TRBJ2-7|.|once|TRBV4-2
TGTGCCAGCTGCCAGGCGTTGGGGCTGAACACCTACGAGCAGTACTTC
CASCQALGLNTYEQYF
>TRBJ1-2|.|many|TRBV20-1
TGCAGTGCTAGAGGGGGGCAGGGCACTTATGGCTACACCTTC
CSARGGQGTYGYTF
>TRBJ2-7|TRBD1|.|TRBV29-1
TGCAGCGCCAGAGCAGGGGGCGAGTACGAGCAGTACTTC
CSARAGGEYEQYF
>TRBJ1-4|.|.|TRBV20-1
TGCAGTGCTAGAGGGACACCTGCAACTAATGAAAAACTGTTTTTT
CSARGTPATNEKLFF
>TRBJ2-3|.|.|TRBV14
TGTGCCAGCAGCCTGGGTCCTTTTGGAGATACGCAGTATTTT
CASSLGPFGDTQYF
>TRBJ2-7|TRBD1|.|TRBV12-3/TRBV12-4
TGTGCCAGCAGCCCCGCCGGGACAGGTTACGAGCAGTACTTC
CASSPAGTGYEQYF
>TRBJ2-4|TRBD2|.|TRBV7-2
TGTGCCAGCAGCTTAAGTGGCGGGGGGGCCATTCAGTACTTC
CASSLSGGGAIQYF